This T cell receptor beta chain came from a study of cytomegalovirus exposure and HLA in healthy donors listed by TCRdb under 2017. Context from the whole study: According to an earlier analysis of 550 to 700 of the donors, some 180 million T cells yielded roughly 110 million unique TCR beta sequences and 276 Gb of sequence data. About 280 gigabases of sequencing data and roughly 81 million unique TCR sequences made up an early release that covered approximately 620 HLA-typed donors. Of the 350 to 450 genotyped donors, approximately 83% fell in the genetic ancestry cluster associated with self-reported Caucasian donors. The study was designed to test whether signatures of past pathogen exposure could be identified by cataloging public T cell receptors. Using immunosequencing, the study profiled T cell repertoires from 666 subjects and related those repertoires to cytomegalovirus serostatus. Besides the first cohort of roughly 660 subjects, a separate validation cohort made up of 120 different subjects was used. To predict cytomegalovirus infection status, the study combined high-throughput TCR immunosequencing, statistical association of individual TCRs with disease status, and machine learning. A later analysis re-analyzed previously published TCR beta repertoires from roughly 600 donors and added high-resolution HLA genotyping to study TCR occurrence patterns. Rather than drawing on any new phenotypic data, the later analysis identified candidate immune exposures from TCR beta sequences and the way those sequences occurred across donors. To decide whether each TCR beta V gene segment behaved as functional or pseudogenic, an earlier analysis of fewer than 750 of the donors relied on high-throughput TCR beta sequencing. Donor age, sex, ethnicity and CMV serostatus were compiled together with the repertoire data. Genome-wide SNP genotypes for about three fifths of the roughly 670 donors were used in a later genetic analysis, which treated that subset as a discovery cohort. Every discovery cohort repertoire had been produced on one sequencing platform. HLA typing included class I and class II loci at four-digit resolution. Typing coverage differed by locus: A, B, C, DRB1 and DQB1 were typed in about 620-640 donors, DQA1 in approximately 520, DPA1 in roughly 590, and DPB1 in 400 to 490. About five DR-DQ haplotypes were treated as single units for association and clustering because of strong linkage in the cohort. Across about 380 genotyped donors of the cohort, an average of about 200,000 unique TCR beta nucleotide sequences per donor were sequenced, and roughly 20% of those sequences were non-productive.

The library was produced with the immunoSEQ multiplex PCR assay. A mixture of 60 forward primers for TCR Vbeta segments and 13 reverse primers for TCR Jbeta segments was used in the multiplex PCR. The CDR3 region of rearranged TCR beta genes was amplified from genomic DNA with a multiplex PCR assay. On the Illumina HiSeq System, the amplified TCR beta libraries were sequenced as 87-base-pair reads. Processing in the source paper ran as follows. Across the 700 or so repertoires, a later analysis counted roughly 84 million unique TCR beta chains, 9 million to 14 million of which were shared by at least two donors. To remove PCR and sequencing errors, raw reads were error-corrected and collapsed into unique sequences using a nearest-neighbor algorithm that merged closely related sequences. CDR3 sequences were aligned to IMGT reference sequences to assign V, D and J gene segments. For a sequence to be retained, a match of at least six nucleotides to both a V gene segment and a J gene segment was required. Rearrangements were called productive when the CDR3 lacked stop codons and stayed in frame with V and J; all others were non-productive. Following IMGT convention, CDR3 was defined as the stretch from the second conserved V-encoded cysteine up to the conserved J-encoded phenylalanine. The earlier analysis of 500 to 600 of the donors excluded sequences that lacked an unambiguous match to a single V gene segment. An earlier analysis of almost 600 of the donors classified V segments as functional when productive rearrangements were above 56.7% and as segregating when the standard deviation between donors was above 5%. To diagnose cytomegalovirus status from the catalog of TCR beta chain sequences, a statistical classification framework was built. In a later analysis, TCR nucleotide sequences were compared against IMGT/GENE-DB human TR gene sequences so that V and J genes could be assigned. Using the TCRdist pipeline, a later analysis assigned CDR3 sequences along with most-parsimonious VDJ recombination scenarios. In a later analysis, each TCR beta chain was defined by its CDR3 amino acid sequence together with its V-gene family, and reads lacking a unique V-gene family were excluded. To address suspected cross-contamination and a sequencing artifact, a later analysis removed 592 highly shared, low-generation-probability nucleotide sequences. In a later analysis, a clonal expansion index was calculated for each public chain from normalized within-repertoire ranks of inferred template counts. Generation probabilities in a later analysis came from a VDJ recombination model fitted to out-of-frame rearrangements, and those results were checked against IGoR. In a later analysis, hypergeometric tests were used to score TCR-TCR, TCR-HLA and TCR-CMV co-occurrence, with a repertoire-size bias correction applied to TCR pairs. In a later analysis, false discovery rates were estimated by permuting HLA or CMV assignments 20 times. In a later analysis, co-occurring TCRs were grouped using DBSCAN, and TCRdist sequence similarity was added for clustering within HLA-allele-positive subsets. For co-occurrence clustering, repertoires with fewer than 30,000 or more than 120,000 public chains were excluded, along with roughly 5 repertoires with anomalous nucleotide sharing. The immuneACCESS repertoire file appears here via TCRdb, limited to in-frame rearrangements. These files lack a portion of the clones; in checked studies, under half of the deficit traces to unresolved V genes, and the cause of the others is not known. The D gene and trimming were derived from the DNA, and the V and J assignments and clone size from that table. For this sample, the table gives some 180,000 clones. Of the sample, under 6.5% falls within the top ten clones.

The CDR3 measures 16 amino acids from cysteine to phenylalanine. Only the CDR3 part of the read is kept: 48 bases, read in frame from the first base. Based on the germline V gene (reference sequence), the CDR1 and CDR2 sequences are MNHEY and SMNVEV. Trimming takes 3 bases off V and 1 base off J; junction bases not matched to a gene: 6. Remarks on this clone: Its recognized antigen is unknown.

General conclusions and limits of the study: The study gave a list of about 170 TCR beta chains associated with cytomegalovirus. Correlated functional status among segregating V segments might reflect linkage disequilibrium, but an unknown experimental factor could not be ruled out. Because the 87-base-pair reads could not distinguish some IMGT-functional V segments, including TRBV6-2 and TRBV6-3, those segments were excluded. The authors suggested that the approach could potentially be generalized to other disease states and immunological phenotypes. Most TCR sequences were seen in very few donors, while some public TCRs were found in many individuals. The sequencing pipeline was judged likely to have produced a cluster of highly shared sequence variants as a technical artifact. Immune exposure information for the cohort was limited to CMV serostatus. Roughly uniform sequencing depth across donors was assumed in presence/absence analyses, although this assumption may not hold. In a later analysis, most CMV-associated TCR beta chains were found to appear HLA-restricted, with HLA associations seemingly driven largely by CMV exposure. Assigning TCR associations to individual alleles was difficult when HLA alleles, especially DR and DQ, strongly co-occurred. Because HLA typing was unavailable for some donors at each locus, only the typed subset was used in association tests. According to a later analysis, TCR association rates differed among HLA loci, with DRB1 alleles showing the most associated TCRs and HLA-C alleles showing the fewest. A further reported finding was that TCR beta sequences accurately predicted the HLA-A and HLA-B alleles for most subjects in the first cohort. In a later analysis, HLA-associated TCR beta chains showed more clonal expansion and lower generation probabilities than non-associated chains that were equally common. The classifier was reported to diagnose cytomegalovirus status with high specificity and sensitivity in both the original and validation cohorts. An association between a missense DCLRE1C variant and V-gene and J-gene trimming of TCR beta chains was found in a later genetic analysis and replicated in an independent cohort. A later analysis associated about 16,000 TCR beta sequences with specific HLA alleles at a false discovery rate of 0.05. Seventeen rarely observed V segments, including chromosome 9 orphons, were excluded from the earlier analysis of just under 600 of the donors because counts were too low. In vitro tests confirmed that a few of the cytomegalovirus-associated TCR beta chains recognize cytomegalovirus antigens. In a later analysis, several top co-occurrence clusters were reported to appear linked to parvovirus B19, influenza, CMV and Epstein-Barr virus. An earlier analysis of 587 of the donors showed that most TCR beta V segments appeared in productive rearrangements either about 87% or about 30% of the time, which broadly matched IMGT annotations. According to a later genetic analysis, donors in an Asian-associated ancestry cluster had fewer N-insertions in productive TCRs than the roughly 660-donor mean. In this cohort, only TCR beta chains were sequenced, and detectable features were limited by the absence of alpha or paired-chain data.

The cohort consisted of approximately 690 healthy bone marrow donors. At the time of sampling, every cohort member was nominally healthy, though immune exposures that went unrecorded were likely present. The donor was CMV seronegative and belonged to the group of 320 or so seronegative cohort members. A peripheral blood sample was provided by each donor, and peripheral blood mononuclear cells were used for TCR beta sequencing. The Qiagen DNeasy Blood Extraction Kit was used to extract genomic DNA from the blood cell samples. Sequenced material: PBMCs. This sequence originates from a man aged 25 to 40 in good health and CMV-seronegative. The V and J segments used are TRBV27 and TRBJ2-3; 8 middle bases align to TRBD2. At the DNA level, the sequence is TGTGCCAGCAGTTTCTCAGCGGGAGCTGGCACAGATACGCAGTATTTT. Its translation is CASSFSAGAGTDTQYF.